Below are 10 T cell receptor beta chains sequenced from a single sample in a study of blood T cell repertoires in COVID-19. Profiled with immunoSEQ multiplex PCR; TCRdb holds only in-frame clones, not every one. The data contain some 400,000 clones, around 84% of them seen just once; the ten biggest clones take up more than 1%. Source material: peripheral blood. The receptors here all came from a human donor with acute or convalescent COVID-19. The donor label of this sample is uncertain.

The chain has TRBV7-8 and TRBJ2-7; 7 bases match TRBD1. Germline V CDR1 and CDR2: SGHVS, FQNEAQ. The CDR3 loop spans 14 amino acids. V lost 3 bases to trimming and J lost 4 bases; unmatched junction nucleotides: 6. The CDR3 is CASSFGTVGYEQYF. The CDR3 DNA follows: TGTGCCAGCAGCTTCGGGACAGTCGGGTACGAGCAGTACTTC.

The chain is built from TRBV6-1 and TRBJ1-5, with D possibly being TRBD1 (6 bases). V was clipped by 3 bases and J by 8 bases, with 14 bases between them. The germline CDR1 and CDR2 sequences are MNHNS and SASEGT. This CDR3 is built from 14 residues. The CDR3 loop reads CASSDRTANEPQHF. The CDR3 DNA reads TGTGCCAGCAGTGACCGGACAGCTAATGAGCCCCAGCATTTT.

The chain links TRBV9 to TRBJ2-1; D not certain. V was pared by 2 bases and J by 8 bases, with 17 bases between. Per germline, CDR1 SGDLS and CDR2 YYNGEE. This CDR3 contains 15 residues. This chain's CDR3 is CASSVSEQPIDEQFF. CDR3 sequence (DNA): TGTGCCAGCAGCGTGTCCGAACAGCCTATTGATGAGCAGTTCTTC.

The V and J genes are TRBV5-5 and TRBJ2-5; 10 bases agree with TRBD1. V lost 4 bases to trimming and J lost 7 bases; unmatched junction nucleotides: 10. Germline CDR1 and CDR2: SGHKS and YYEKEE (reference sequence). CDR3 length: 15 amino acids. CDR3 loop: CASSREGTGVGTQYF. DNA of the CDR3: TGTGCCAGCAGCCGTGAGGGGACAGGGGTTGGGACCCAGTACTTC. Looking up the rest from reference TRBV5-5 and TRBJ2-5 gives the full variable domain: DAGVTQSPTHLIKTRGQQVTLRCSPISGHKSVSWYQQVLGQGPQFIFQYYEKEERGRGNFPDRFSARQFPNYSSELNVNALLLGDSALYLCASSREGTGVGTQYFGPGTRLLVL.

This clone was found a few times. DNA for the CDR3: TGTGCCAGCAGGTCGGGGGGCGCGCGCAATGAGCAGTTCTTC. It yields the protein CASRSGGARNEQFF. The chain has TRBV21-1 and TRBJ2-1; the table gives TRBD2 as D, unverified against the DNA. TRBV21-1 is a recognized pseudogene. The CDR3 has 14 amino acids.

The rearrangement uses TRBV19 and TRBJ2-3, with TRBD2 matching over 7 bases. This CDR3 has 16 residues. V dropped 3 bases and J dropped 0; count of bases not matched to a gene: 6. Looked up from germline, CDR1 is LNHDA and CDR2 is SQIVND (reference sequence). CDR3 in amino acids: CASSIILGGSTDTQYF. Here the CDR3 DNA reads TGTGCCAGTAGTATCATCTTGGGGGGGAGCACAGATACGCAGTATTTT.

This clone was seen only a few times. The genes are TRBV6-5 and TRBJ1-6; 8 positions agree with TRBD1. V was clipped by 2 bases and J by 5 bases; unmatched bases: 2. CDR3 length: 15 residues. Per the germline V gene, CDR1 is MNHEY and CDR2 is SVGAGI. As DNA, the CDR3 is TGTGCCAGCAGTTACACAGGGGGGGATAATTCACCCCTCCACTTT. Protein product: CASSYTGGDNSPLHF.

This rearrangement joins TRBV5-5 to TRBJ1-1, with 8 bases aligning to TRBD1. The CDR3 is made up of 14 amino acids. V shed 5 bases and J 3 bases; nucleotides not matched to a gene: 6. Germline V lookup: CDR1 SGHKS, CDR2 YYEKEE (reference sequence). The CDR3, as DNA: TGTGCCAGCAGATGGACAGGGTCGGACACTGAAGCTTTCTTT. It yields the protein CASRWTGSDTEAFF.

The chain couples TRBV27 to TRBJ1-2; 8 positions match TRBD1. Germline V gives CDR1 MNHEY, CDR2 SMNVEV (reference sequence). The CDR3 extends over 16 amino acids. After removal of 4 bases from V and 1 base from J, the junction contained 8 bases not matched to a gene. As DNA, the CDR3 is TGTGCCAGCAGTTCACAACGGACAGGGCGTAACTATGGCTACACCTTC. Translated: CASSSQRTGRNYGYTF.

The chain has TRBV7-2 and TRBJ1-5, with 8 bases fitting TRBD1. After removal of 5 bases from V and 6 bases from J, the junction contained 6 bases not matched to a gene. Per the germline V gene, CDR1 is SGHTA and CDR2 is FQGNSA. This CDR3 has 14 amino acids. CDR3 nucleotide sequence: TGTGCCAGCAGCCCGGACAGGGTCGGTCAGCCCCAGCATTTT. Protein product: CASSPDRVGQPQHF.